A selection of T cell receptor beta chains follows, all from one sample in a study of T-cell reconstitution after alpha-beta-depleted transplantation in children. TCRdb re-derived calls from the PCR reads in MiXCR, one entry per CDR3 protein. The sample carries about 980,000 distinct CDR3 sequences, about 30% recorded once. This material consisted of PBMCs, mostly from graft donor cells, taken 360 days after TCRalphabeta/CD19-depleted stem cell transplant. Receptors originate from a boy in the first two years of life who had a stem cell transplant for SCID, so the T cells may come from the graft donor. CDR3s include the opening cysteine and the closing phenylalanine or tryptophan. D genes are given only for firm matches. Size is omitted from some rows. Given values are once, few, many or a class for expanded clones.

J gene: TRBJ2-7
D gene: .
V gene: TRBV2
clone size: few
CDR3 DNA: TGTGCCAGCAGGAAAGGGCAGGTTAACTACGAGCAGTACTTC
CDR3 protein: CASRKGQVNYEQYF

J gene: TRBJ2-3
D gene: TRBD1
V gene: TRBV18
clone size: .
CDR3 DNA: TGTGCCAGCTCACCACAGGGGGCCACCACAGATACGCAGTATTTT
CDR3 protein: CASSPQGATTDTQYF

J gene: TRBJ2-7
D gene: .
V gene: TRBV25-1
clone size: .
CDR3 DNA: TGTGCCAGCAGTGGACAGGTTTTGGAGCAGTACTTC
CDR3 protein: CASSGQVLEQYF

J gene: TRBJ2-3
D gene: TRBD2
V gene: TRBV7-8
clone size: .
CDR3 DNA: TGTGCCAGCAGCTTCCCTACTAGCGGGGACACGGATACGCAGTATTTT
CDR3 protein: CASSFPTSGDTDTQYF

J gene: TRBJ1-3
D gene: .
V gene: TRBV7-6
clone size: .
CDR3 DNA: TGTGCCAGCTGGGCTGGGGAGTCTGGAAACACCATATATTTT
CDR3 protein: CASWAGESGNTIYF

J gene: TRBJ2-7
D gene: .
V gene: TRBV19
clone size: .
CDR3 DNA: TGTGCCAGTAGTATTGCCCCCGGGGGCTACGAGCAGTACTTC
CDR3 protein: CASSIAPGGYEQYF

J gene: TRBJ1-4
D gene: .
V gene: TRBV7-9
clone size: few
CDR3 DNA: TGTGCCAGCAGCTTAAACCAGGGTGGAGAAAAACTGTTTTTT
CDR3 protein: CASSLNQGGEKLFF

J gene: TRBJ2-7
D gene: TRBD2
V gene: TRBV12-3/TRBV12-4
clone size: many
CDR3 DNA: TGTGCCAGCAGTCCGGGACTAGCGGAGGACTACGAGCAGTACTTC
CDR3 protein: CASSPGLAEDYEQYF

J gene: TRBJ2-1
D gene: .
V gene: TRBV9
clone size: few
CDR3 DNA: TGTGCCAGCAGCGTAGGGGGTAGCGGTGGCAATGAGCAGTTCTTC
CDR3 protein: CASSVGGSGGNEQFF

J gene: TRBJ2-7
D gene: .
V gene: TRBV7-8
clone size: .
CDR3 DNA: TGTGCCAGCAGCTCCTATTCCCAGGGGGGCTCTTACGAGCAGTACTTC
CDR3 protein: CASSSYSQGGSYEQYF

J gene: TRBJ2-1
D gene: TRBD1
V gene: TRBV12-3/TRBV12-4
clone size: .
CDR3 DNA: TGTGCCAGCAGCCTAAGCCGTCGGACAGGTACCTACAATGAGCAGTTCTTC
CDR3 protein: CASSLSRRTGTYNEQFF

J gene: TRBJ2-2
D gene: .
V gene: TRBV20-1
clone size: few
CDR3 DNA: TGCAGTGCTAGAAAGCGCAGCCCCACGAACACCGGGGAGCTGTTTTTT
CDR3 protein: CSARKRSPTNTGELFF

J gene: TRBJ2-1
D gene: .
V gene: TRBV4-3
clone size: .
CDR3 DNA: TGCGCCAGCAGCCAAAAAATGGGGCCCCGTGGGTTCTTC
CDR3 protein: CASSQKMGPRGFF

J gene: TRBJ2-1
D gene: .
V gene: TRBV18
clone size: few
CDR3 DNA: TGTGCCAGCTCACCCCCTAGGTTCAATGAGCAGTTCTTC
CDR3 protein: CASSPPRFNEQFF

J gene: TRBJ2-7
D gene: .
V gene: TRBV18
clone size: .
CDR3 DNA: TGTGCCAGCTCACCAACCCAGGTCTCCTACGAGCAGTACTTC
CDR3 protein: CASSPTQVSYEQYF

J gene: TRBJ2-7
D gene: .
V gene: TRBV27
clone size: .
CDR3 DNA: TGTGCCGGCAGTCCTCACCTGGGGACCCACGAGCAGTACTTC
CDR3 protein: CAGSPHLGTHEQYF

J gene: TRBJ2-5
D gene: .
V gene: TRBV24-1
clone size: .
CDR3 DNA: TGTGCCACCAGTGACCGCGACAGAAAAGAGACCCAGTACTTC
CDR3 protein: CATSDRDRKETQYF

J gene: TRBJ2-7
D gene: .
V gene: TRBV12-3/TRBV12-4
clone size: .
CDR3 DNA: TGTGCCAGCAGTCCGAGCGGGCGTCCCTACGAGCAGTACTTC
CDR3 protein: CASSPSGRPYEQYF

J gene: TRBJ2-3
D gene: .
V gene: TRBV12-3/TRBV12-4
clone size: few
CDR3 DNA: TGTGCCAGCAGCCTAACGACAGCCCGCACAGATACGCAGTATTTT
CDR3 protein: CASSLTTARTDTQYF

J gene: TRBJ2-7
D gene: TRBD1
V gene: TRBV11-2
clone size: .
CDR3 DNA: TGTGCCAGCAGCCACCGGGACAGGGGGTCCTACGAGCAGTACTTC
CDR3 protein: CASSHRDRGSYEQYF

J gene: TRBJ2-7
D gene: .
V gene: TRBV15
clone size: .
CDR3 DNA: TGTGCCACCAGCAGAGGAGGCCCCCGCGCAGGGGGGACCTACGAGCAGTACTTC
CDR3 protein: CATSRGGPRAGGTYEQYF

J gene: TRBJ1-1
D gene: TRBD1
V gene: TRBV12-3/TRBV12-4
clone size: few
CDR3 DNA: TGTGCCAGCAGCCCCCGGACAGGGGGGAGCATGAACACTGAAGCTTTCTTT
CDR3 protein: CASSPRTGGSMNTEAFF

J gene: TRBJ1-5
D gene: .
V gene: TRBV6-5
clone size: .
CDR3 DNA: TGTGCCAGCAGTTCGGGTCACCAGGATCAGCCCCAGCATTTT
CDR3 protein: CASSSGHQDQPQHF

J gene: TRBJ2-5
D gene: .
V gene: TRBV25-1
clone size: .
CDR3 DNA: TGTGCCAGCAGTGAATGGTGGGGCAGGGGCCATGAGACCCAGTACTTC
CDR3 protein: CASSEWWGRGHETQYF

J gene: TRBJ1-1
D gene: .
V gene: TRBV5-1
clone size: .
CDR3 DNA: TGCGCCAGCAGCCCCCCATCCCTCGACAGACATACTGAAGCTTTCTTT
CDR3 protein: CASSPPSLDRHTEAFF

J gene: TRBJ2-3
D gene: TRBD2
V gene: TRBV7-2
clone size: many
CDR3 DNA: TGTGCCAGCAGACTTACTAGCGGGGTTTCAGATACGCAGTATTTT
CDR3 protein: CASRLTSGVSDTQYF

J gene: TRBJ1-4
D gene: TRBD1
V gene: TRBV2
clone size: .
CDR3 DNA: TGTGCCGCCAAACAGGGGGAGGGTGAAAAACTGTTTTTT
CDR3 protein: CAAKQGEGEKLFF

J gene: TRBJ2-1
D gene: .
V gene: TRBV4-3
clone size: .
CDR3 DNA: TGCGCCAGCAGCCAAGTTGTAGGACTTAGCTCCTACAATGAGCAGTTCTTC
CDR3 protein: CASSQVVGLSSYNEQFF

J gene: TRBJ2-7
D gene: TRBD1
V gene: TRBV10-1
clone size: .
CDR3 DNA: TGCGCCAGCAGTGAGTCAGGGACAGGGGGCCGTTACGAGCAGTACTTC
CDR3 protein: CASSESGTGGRYEQYF

J gene: TRBJ2-3
D gene: .
V gene: TRBV6-2/TRBV6-3
clone size: .
CDR3 DNA: TGTGCCAGCAGTTTAACGTCTCCGTTCAGCACAGATACGCAGTATTTT
CDR3 protein: CASSLTSPFSTDTQYF

J gene: TRBJ2-7
D gene: TRBD1
V gene: TRBV12-3/TRBV12-4
clone size: many
CDR3 DNA: TGTGCCAGCAGTTTAGTTGTAGGGACAGGGGCCTACGAGCAGTACTTC
CDR3 protein: CASSLVVGTGAYEQYF

J gene: TRBJ2-1
D gene: .
V gene: TRBV12-3/TRBV12-4
clone size: .
CDR3 DNA: TGTGCCAGCAGTTTTTTGGGGGGGCCTAATGAGCAGTTCTTC
CDR3 protein: CASSFLGGPNEQFF

J gene: TRBJ2-6
D gene: TRBD2
V gene: TRBV7-9
clone size: few
CDR3 DNA: TGTGCCAGCAGCTTGGGACTAGCCCAACCTGGGGCCAACGTCCTGACTTTC
CDR3 protein: CASSLGLAQPGANVLTF

J gene: TRBJ1-4
D gene: TRBD1
V gene: TRBV3-1
clone size: .
CDR3 DNA: TGTGCCAGCAGCCAAGAAGGCAGGGGGCGAACAACTAATGAAAAACTGTTTTTT
CDR3 protein: CASSQEGRGRTTNEKLFF

J gene: TRBJ2-1
D gene: TRBD2
V gene: TRBV28
clone size: .
CDR3 DNA: TGTGCCAGCAGTTTATATAAGGTGCGCGGGGGGTACAATGAGCAGTTCTTC
CDR3 protein: CASSLYKVRGGYNEQFF

J gene: TRBJ2-5
D gene: .
V gene: TRBV20-1
clone size: few
CDR3 DNA: TGCAGTGCTAGAGACAGGGGGGTCGTGGAGACCCAGTACTTC
CDR3 protein: CSARDRGVVETQYF

J gene: TRBJ2-6
D gene: TRBD1
V gene: TRBV15
clone size: few
CDR3 DNA: TGTGCCACCAGTCCAGGGACAGCTGGGGCCAACGTCCTGACTTTC
CDR3 protein: CATSPGTAGANVLTF

J gene: TRBJ2-7
D gene: .
V gene: TRBV15
clone size: .
CDR3 DNA: TGTGCCACCAGCAGAGATAGCACAGTCTACGAGCAGTACTTC
CDR3 protein: CATSRDSTVYEQYF

J gene: TRBJ2-7
D gene: .
V gene: TRBV7-3
clone size: .
CDR3 DNA: TGTGCCAGCAGCTTAGGGACATCGTCCGGATACGAGCAGTACTTC
CDR3 protein: CASSLGTSSGYEQYF

J gene: TRBJ1-1
D gene: .
V gene: TRBV6-5
clone size: few
CDR3 DNA: TGTGCCAGCAGTTACCAGGGTGTGGGGGCTGAAGCTTTCTTT
CDR3 protein: CASSYQGVGAEAFF

J gene: TRBJ2-3
D gene: TRBD1
V gene: TRBV10-2
clone size: many
CDR3 DNA: TGCGCCAGCAGACCACAGGGGGCGACAGATACGCAGTATTTT
CDR3 protein: CASRPQGATDTQYF

J gene: TRBJ2-7
D gene: .
V gene: TRBV27
clone size: many
CDR3 DNA: TGTGCCAGCAGACCAACACAGGTAAACTACGAGCAGTACTTC
CDR3 protein: CASRPTQVNYEQYF

J gene: TRBJ2-7
D gene: .
V gene: TRBV6-6
clone size: .
CDR3 DNA: TGTGCCAGCAGTTCCTCGACATTGTCGGACGAGCAGTACTTC
CDR3 protein: CASSSSTLSDEQYF

J gene: TRBJ2-2
D gene: TRBD1
V gene: TRBV7-6
clone size: .
CDR3 DNA: TGTGCCAGCAGCTTAGACACAGGGGGTGGACCCACCGGGGAGCTGTTTTTT
CDR3 protein: CASSLDTGGGPTGELFF

J gene: TRBJ2-3
D gene: TRBD2
V gene: TRBV2
clone size: .
CDR3 DNA: TGTGCCAGCAGGCGGACTAGCGGGGGGTTCACAGATACGCAGTATTTT
CDR3 protein: CASRRTSGGFTDTQYF

J gene: TRBJ1-4
D gene: .
V gene: TRBV6-5
clone size: few
CDR3 DNA: TGTGCCAGCAGTTACGAGGGGGCAACTAATGAAAAACTGTTTTTT
CDR3 protein: CASSYEGATNEKLFF

J gene: TRBJ1-5
D gene: .
V gene: TRBV20-1
clone size: .
CDR3 DNA: TGCAGTGCTAGAAGTGACTTCAGCAATCAGCCCCAGCATTTT
CDR3 protein: CSARSDFSNQPQHF

J gene: TRBJ2-2
D gene: .
V gene: TRBV5-1
clone size: .
CDR3 DNA: TGCGCCAGCAGCCCCTCACTAGTAAGGCTTTACACCGGGGAGCTGTTTTTT
CDR3 protein: CASSPSLVRLYTGELFF

J gene: TRBJ2-1
D gene: .
V gene: TRBV10-3
clone size: .
CDR3 DNA: TGTGCCATCAGTGAGTCGTCGGGGTACAATGAGCAGTTCTTC
CDR3 protein: CAISESSGYNEQFF

J gene: TRBJ1-1
D gene: .
V gene: TRBV18
clone size: .
CDR3 DNA: TGTGCCAGCTCACCGGCAGCGAACACTGAAGCTTTCTTT
CDR3 protein: CASSPAANTEAFF

J gene: TRBJ1-2
D gene: .
V gene: TRBV7-9
clone size: .
CDR3 DNA: TGTGCCAGCAGCTTAGAAGATTTCTATGGCTACACCTTC
CDR3 protein: CASSLEDFYGYTF

J gene: TRBJ1-4
D gene: TRBD1
V gene: TRBV12-3/TRBV12-4
clone size: .
CDR3 DNA: TGTGCCAGCAGTTTTGGAGGACAGGGGAATGAAAAACTGTTTTTT
CDR3 protein: CASSFGGQGNEKLFF

J gene: TRBJ2-3
D gene: .
V gene: TRBV6-2/TRBV6-3
clone size: few
CDR3 DNA: TGTGCCAGCAGTAACCTACGAGACGGACGGCCTAGCACAGATACGCAGTATTTT
CDR3 protein: CASSNLRDGRPSTDTQYF